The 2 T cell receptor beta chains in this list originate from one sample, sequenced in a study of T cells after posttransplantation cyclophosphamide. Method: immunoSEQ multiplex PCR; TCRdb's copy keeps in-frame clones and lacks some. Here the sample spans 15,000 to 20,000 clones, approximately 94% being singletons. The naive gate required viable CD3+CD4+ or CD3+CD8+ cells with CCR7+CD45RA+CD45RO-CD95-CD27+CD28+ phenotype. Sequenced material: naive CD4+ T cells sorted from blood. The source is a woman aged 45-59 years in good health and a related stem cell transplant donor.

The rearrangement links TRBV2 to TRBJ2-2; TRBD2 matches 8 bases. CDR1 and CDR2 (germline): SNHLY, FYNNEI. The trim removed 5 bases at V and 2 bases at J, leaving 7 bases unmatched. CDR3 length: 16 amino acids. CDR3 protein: CASSLSGSRNTGELFF. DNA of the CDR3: TGTGCCAGCAGTTTGAGCGGGAGTCGTAACACCGGGGAGCTGTTTTTT.

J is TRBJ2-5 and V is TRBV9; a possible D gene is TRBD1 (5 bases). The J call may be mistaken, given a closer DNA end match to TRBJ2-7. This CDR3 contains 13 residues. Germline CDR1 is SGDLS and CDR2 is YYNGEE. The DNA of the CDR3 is TGTGCCAGCGGCCAGGGTAATAATTACGAGCAGTACTTC. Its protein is CASGQGNNYEQYF.